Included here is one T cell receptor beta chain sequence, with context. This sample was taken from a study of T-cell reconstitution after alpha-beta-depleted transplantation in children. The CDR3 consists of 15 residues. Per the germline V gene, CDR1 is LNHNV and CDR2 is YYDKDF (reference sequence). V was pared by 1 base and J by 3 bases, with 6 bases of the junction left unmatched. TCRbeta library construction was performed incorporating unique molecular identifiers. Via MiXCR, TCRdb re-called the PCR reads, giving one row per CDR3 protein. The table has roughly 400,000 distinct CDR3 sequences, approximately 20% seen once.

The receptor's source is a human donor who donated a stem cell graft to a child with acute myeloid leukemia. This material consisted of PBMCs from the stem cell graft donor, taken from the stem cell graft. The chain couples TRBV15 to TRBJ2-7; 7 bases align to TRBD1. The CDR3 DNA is TGTGCCACCAGCAGAGGGACCGGGACAGACTACGAGCAGTACTTC. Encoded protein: CATSRGTGTDYEQYF.